This T cell receptor beta chain appears in the sequencing data of a study of response to subunit inactivated influenza vaccine. One entry per CDR3 protein, called by TCRdb with MiXCR from the RT-PCR reads. The top ten hold approximately 2% of the sample, which has about 520,000 distinct CDR3 sequences, about 25% seen once. The receptor's source is a man aged 45-65 years who received an inactivated influenza vaccine. Specimen: CD4+ T cells sorted from PBMCs, collected roughly 5 days after vaccination.

The DNA of the CDR3 is TGCGCCAGCAGCCAACGGACGAGCCAGAATGAGCAGTTCTTC. Its translation is CASSQRTSQNEQFF. V and J are TRBV5-1 and TRBJ2-1; D is unresolved. The V end lost 4 bases, the J end lost 7 bases, and 15 bases lay between the germline ends. Germline V gene data show CDR1 as SGHRS and CDR2 as YFSETQ. The CDR3 is 14 amino acids.